This T cell receptor beta chain was sequenced in a study of breast tumors, draining lymph nodes, adjacent tissues. The CDR3 is 14 residues long. Germline trimming cut 6 bases from V and 9 bases from J; bases unmatched to any gene: 7. Germline lookup yields CDR1 SGHTA and CDR2 FQGNSA. TCRdb recomputed calls from the multiplex PCR reads with MiXCR, one row per CDR3 protein. In the table there are 150,000 to 250,000 distinct CDR3 sequences, 25% to 40% of which are singletons. As regards this clonotype: No antigen is known for it.

General study results and limits: Luminal-like breast cancer showed significantly greater tumor-nontumor repertoire similarity than basal-like breast cancer did. Tumor repertoires ranked between lymph nodes and nontumor tissue in diversity, with V and J gene preferences. Data only fit, rather than demonstrated, lymph node origin of most tumor T cells.

Breast cancer patients provided tissue from their axillary draining lymph nodes. This rearrangement joins TRBV7-2 to TRBJ1-6; 8 positions match TRBD1. The receptor was isolated from a female donor with breast cancer. Some clones in this sample may be carry-over from other donors' samples. Material for sequencing was axillary lymph node tissue. The CDR3 DNA is TGTGCCAGCAGACGGGACAGGAAGGGTTCACCCCTCCACTTT. It yields the protein CASRRDRKGSPLHF.